These 27 T cell receptor beta chains came from one sample sequenced in a study of cytomegalovirus exposure and HLA in healthy donors. The study ran its PCR with 60 Vbeta and 13 Jbeta primers. Clones were sequenced by immunoSEQ multiplex PCR, and TCRdb holds only the in-frame ones, with some missing. The data show roughly 180,000 clones, about 80% seen once. Sequences were obtained from PBMCs. These receptors came from a man between 18 and 29 years old in good health and CMV-seronegative.

The chain joins TRBV4-2 to TRBJ2-1, with TRBD2 matching 8 bases. Germline V CDR1 and CDR2: LGHNA, YNFKEQ. The trim removed 2 bases at V and 5 bases at J, leaving 5 bases unmatched. This CDR3 region has 15 residues. CDR3 DNA: TGTGCCAGCAGCCAACCGGGACTAGAGGACAATGAGCAGTTCTTC. This encodes CASSQPGLEDNEQFF.

The V and J genes are TRBV6-6 and TRBJ2-5, with 10 bases matching TRBD1. This CDR3 contains 15 residues. Looked up from germline, CDR1 is MNHNY and CDR2 is SVGAGI (reference sequence). The V and J ends lost 3 bases and 5 bases, in that order; junction bases with no gene match: 6. DNA of the CDR3: TGTGCCAGCAGTTATACGGGACAGGGGAGTGAGACCCAGTACTTC. Translating gives CASSYTGQGSETQYF.

Concerning this clone: The junction differs from germline at one of its ends, possibly a read error. This sequence joins TRBV7-9 and TRBJ2-1, with 9 bases fitting TRBD2. CDR3 length: 16 amino acids. Germline CDR1 and CDR2: SEHNR and FQNEAQ (reference sequence). The CDR3 nucleotides are TGTTCCAGCAGCCCTAGCGGGGTAGTCCCCTACAATGAGCAGTTCTTC. This codes for CSSSPSGVVPYNEQFF.

J is TRBJ1-5 and V is TRBV2, with D perhaps TRBD1 (5 bases). Trimming took off 3 bases at V and 2 bases at J, with 8 bases between the two ends. The CDR3 is made up of 14 amino acids. CDR1 and CDR2 from the germline V gene are SNHLY and FYNNEI. The CDR3 bases are TGTGCCAGCAGTGATCGACAGCGCAATCAGCCCCAGCATTTT. Protein: CASSDRQRNQPQHF. Full variable domain (remainder filled in from reference TRBV2 and TRBJ1-5): EPEVTQTPSHQVTQMGQEVILRCVPISNHLYFYWYRQILGQKVEFLVSFYNNEISEKSEIFDDQFSVERPDGSNFTLKIRSTKLEDSAMYFCASSDRQRNQPQHFGDGTRLSIL.

This clone showed up just once. This sequence joins TRBV29-1 and TRBJ2-5; a possible D gene is TRBD2 (6 bases). V gave up 1 base and J gave up 7 bases, with 16 bases separating them. The CDR3 totals 14 residues. The germline CDR1 and CDR2 sequences are SQVTM and ANQGSEA. The CDR3 sequence is CSVEAGAVLGTQYF. The CDR3 DNA reads as TGCAGCGTTGAAGCGGGAGCAGTATTAGGGACCCAGTACTTC.

The J gene is TRBJ1-2, the V gene TRBV19, with D hard to call. Trimming left V 3 bases short and J 3 bases short, with 14 bases between. The CDR3 runs 15 residues. In germline, CDR1 is LNHDA, CDR2 SQIVND (reference sequence). Written as DNA, the CDR3 is TGTGCCAGTAGTATCGACCATCAGGCAGACTATGGCTACACCTTC. The encoded protein is CASSIDHQADYGYTF.

Only one count was recorded for this clone. This chain joins TRBV15 and TRBJ1-2, with a tentative D call TRBD1 (6 bases). The CDR3 has 17 residues. Germline loops: CDR1 LNHNV, CDR2 YYDKDF (reference sequence). The ends were cut back, 0 bases at V and 4 bases at J, with 18 bases in the middle. The DNA for the CDR3 is TGTGCCACCAGCAGAGATCCAGGGCAGGGGATCGTCTATGGCTACACCTTC. Its translation is CATSRDPGQGIVYGYTF.

DNA of the CDR3: TGTGCCAGCAGCTTAGGCCGGGGAGCAACTAATGAAAAACTGTTTTTT. It is translated as CASSLGRGATNEKLFF. The chain joins TRBV7-9 to TRBJ1-4; D is unresolved. From germline, CDR1 is SEHNR and CDR2 FQNEAQ (reference sequence). The CDR3 has 16 amino acids. V was cut by 1 base and J by 0 bases, with 9 bases left in between.

The CDR3 sequence: CASSLRGNLFANEQFF. Written as DNA, the CDR3 is TGCGCCAGCAGCTTGCGGGGGAATTTATTCGCCAATGAGCAGTTCTTC. The genes are TRBV5-1 and TRBJ2-1; TRBD2 might be the D (6 bases). CDR3 length equals 16 residues. Germline values: CDR1 SGHRS, CDR2 YFSETQ. Between the trimmed V and J ends, which lost 1 base and 6 bases, there was a span of 17 bases.

J is TRBJ1-2 and V is TRBV4-2, with a weak D call TRBD1 (6 bases). Germline V gene data show CDR1 as LGHNA and CDR2 as YNFKEQ. The V end lost 3 bases, the J end lost 4 bases, and 9 bases lay between the germline ends. The length of the CDR3 is 13 residues. The CDR3 reads CASSHGQSYGYTF. CDR3 coding DNA: TGTGCCAGCAGCCACGGACAGAGCTATGGCTACACCTTC.

This sequence joins TRBV10-3 and TRBJ1-5; 7 bases align to TRBD1. Germline trimming cut 6 bases from V and 0 bases from J; bases unmatched to any gene: 14. Germline CDR1 and CDR2: ENHRY and SYGVKD. The CDR3 is 18 residues long. DNA of the CDR3: TGTGCCATCAGCAACCCTCGGACAGGCCACTATAGCAATCAGCCCCAGCATTTT. Translated, it gives CAISNPRTGHYSNQPQHF.

This chain links TRBV2 with TRBJ2-3, with D perhaps matching TRBD2 (6 bases). The V gene's germline CDR1 is SNHLY and CDR2 FYNNEI. V was clipped by 1 base and J by 0 bases, with 8 bases between them. The CDR3 has 15 residues. CDR3 coding DNA: TGTGCCAGCAGTGAAGAGGGACTTAGCACAGATACGCAGTATTTT. Protein product: CASSEEGLSTDTQYF.

The table lists this clone with a few counts. The gene calls are TRBV30 and TRBJ2-3, with D tentatively TRBD1 (6 bases). The CDR3 covers 13 residues. Per the germline V gene, CDR1 is GTSNPN and CDR2 is SVGIG (reference sequence). V shed 8 bases and J shed 0 bases, with 12 bases lying between them. The CDR3 here is CAQGTHSTDTQYF. Written as DNA, the CDR3 is TGTGCCCAGGGGACCCACAGCACAGATACGCAGTATTTT.

Remarks on this clone: Distinct nucleotide sequences in the sample also encode this CDR3. The chain carries TRBV6-5 and TRBJ2-7, with D possibly being TRBD1 (5 bases). The ends were cut back, 2 bases at V and 1 base at J, with 9 bases in the middle. Germline assignment: CDR1 MNHEY and CDR2 SVGAGI. The CDR3 runs 14 residues. Written as DNA, the CDR3 is TGTGCCAGCAGTTACGCAGGGTCATCCTACGAGCAGTACTTC. It is translated as CASSYAGSSYEQYF.

V is TRBV10-3 and J is TRBJ2-5; unclear D gene. Germline CDR1 is ENHRY and CDR2 is SYGVKD. CDR3 length: 13 amino acids. V was pared by 0 bases and J by 2 bases, with 4 bases between. Here the CDR3 reads CAISESVQETQYF. CDR3 DNA sequence: TGTGCCATCAGTGAGTCTGTACAAGAGACCCAGTACTTC.

This clone has a handful of counts. The DNA for the CDR3 is TGCGCCAGCAGCCAAGTAAAGAACACTGAAGCTTTCTTT. It is translated as CASSQVKNTEAFF. The V call is TRBV4-3, the J call TRBJ1-1; D unresolved. The CDR3 covers 13 residues. The germline gives CDR1 LGHNA, CDR2 YSLEER. V lost 1 base, J lost 1 base, and 4 bases lay in between.

This clone was found once. CDR3 nucleotide sequence: TGCGCCAGCAGCTTGGATAGAGGGGAGACCCAGTACTTC. It is translated as CASSLDRGETQYF. The chain uses TRBV5-1 and TRBJ2-5, with D perhaps TRBD2 (5 bases). Germline CDR1 reads SGHRS; CDR2 reads YFSETQ. Trimming stripped 0 bases from V and 5 bases from J, with 8 bases between. The CDR3 consists of 13 residues. Supplemented by reference TRBV5-1 and TRBJ2-5, the full variable domain reads KAGVTQTPRYLIKTRGQQVTLSCSPISGHRSVSWYQQTPGQGLQFLFEYFSETQRNKGNFPGRFSGRQFSNSRSEMNVSTLELGDSALYLCASSLDRGETQYFGPGTRLLVL.

The V call is TRBV30, the J call TRBJ1-2, with unresolved D. Trimming took off 4 bases at V and 10 bases at J, with 13 bases between the two ends. The CDR3 is 11 residues long. The germline V gene has CDR1 GTSNPN and CDR2 SVGIG (reference sequence). This CDR3 reads CAWTQGGPYTF. As DNA, the CDR3 is TGTGCCTGGACCCAAGGAGGGCCCTACACCTTC.

The V gene is TRBV12-5, the J gene TRBJ2-7, with 7 bases identical to TRBD2. The germline CDR1 and CDR2 sequences are LGHNT and FRNRAP. The CDR3 has 17 residues. Losses at the gene ends were 1 base for V and 3 bases for J; bases not matched to a gene: 12. DNA of the CDR3: TGTGCTAGTGGTTTGGCCCCGTTAGCGGGTCCAATCTACGAGCAGTACTTC. Encoded protein: CASGLAPLAGPIYEQYF.

The rearrangement uses TRBV6-1 and TRBJ2-4; D gene ambiguous. The CDR3 runs 16 residues. Germline-derived CDR1 and CDR2 are MNHNS and SASEGT. V was shortened by 3 bases and J by 0 bases, with 12 bases between the two germline ends. In nucleotides, the CDR3 is TGTGCCAGCAGTGATCAGGCAAAACTAGCCAAAAACATTCAGTACTTC. It translates to CASSDQAKLAKNIQYF.

This chain links TRBV13 with TRBJ2-1; 10 nucleotides match TRBD2. The J segment lost 6 bases and the V segment lost 5 bases, leaving 10 bases of the junction unmatched. CDR1 and CDR2 from the germline V gene are PRHDT and FYEKMQ (reference sequence). This CDR3 is built from 16 residues. The CDR3 DNA reads TGTGCCAGCAGCCCCCGGAAGGGGACTAGCGTCAATGAGCAGTTCTTC. Amino acids: CASSPRKGTSVNEQFF.

This clone has more than one count but fewer than ten. This rearrangement joins TRBV6-5 to TRBJ2-7, with 7 nucleotides matching TRBD1. The V segment lost 6 bases and the J segment 3 bases; nucleotides outside the gene matches: 11. Germline V gene data show CDR1 as MNHEY and CDR2 as SVGAGI. This CDR3 region has 15 residues. For the CDR3, the DNA is TGTGCCAGCAGGTCCCGACAGGGATTTTACTACGAGCAGTACTTC. Protein sequence: CASRSRQGFYYEQYF.

The chain recombines TRBV18 with TRBJ1-1, with 7 bases fitting TRBD1. The CDR3 has 14 residues. V shed 3 bases and J 8 bases; nucleotides not matched to a gene: 9. The germline CDR1 and CDR2 sequences are KGHSH and LQKENI. The CDR3 here is CASSPDRLPLEAFF. DNA of the CDR3: TGTGCCAGCTCACCGGACAGGCTACCCCTAGAAGCTTTCTTT.

In this sample, this clone turned up a few times. This rearrangement joins TRBV5-4 to TRBJ2-7; 8 nucleotides line up with TRBD1. Looked up from germline, CDR1 is SGHNT and CDR2 is YYREEE (reference sequence). This CDR3 region has 15 residues. V shed 2 bases and J 2 bases; nucleotides not matched to a gene: 6. The CDR3 loop is CASSFQGATAYEQYF. For the CDR3, the DNA is TGTGCCAGCAGCTTTCAGGGGGCGACCGCCTACGAGCAGTACTTC.

The V and J genes are TRBV2 and TRBJ2-3; TRBD2 agrees at 7 bases. Germline V CDR1 and CDR2: SNHLY, FYNNEI. The CDR3 contains 14 residues. J lost 6 bases, V lost 3 bases, and 6 bases had no gene match. CDR3 nucleotide sequence: TGTGCCAGCAGTGAGCGAGCGGGAATGGATACGCAGTATTTT. Its protein product is CASSERAGMDTQYF.

The J gene is TRBJ2-3, the V gene TRBV7-9, with TRBD2 as a possible D gene (6 bases). In germline, CDR1 is SEHNR, CDR2 FQNEAQ (reference sequence). The CDR3 sequence is 15 residues long. The germline V and J ends were trimmed by 0 bases and 2 bases, with 9 bases remaining between them. The CDR3 loop is CASSLAGLLTDTQYF. The DNA for the CDR3 is TGTGCCAGCAGCTTAGCGGGACTTCTCACAGATACGCAGTATTTT. Variable domain in full (rest from reference TRBV7-9 and TRBJ2-3): DTGVSQNPRHKITKRGQNVTFRCDPISEHNRLYWYRQTLGQGPEFLTYFQNEAQLEKSRLLSDRFSAERPKGSFSTLEIQRTEQGDSAMYLCASSLAGLLTDTQYFGPGTRLTVL.

The CDR3 protein is CASSPSDGGSGANVLTF. Here the CDR3 DNA reads TGTGCCAGCTCACCAAGTGACGGGGGCTCTGGGGCCAACGTCCTGACTTTC. The chain has TRBV18 and TRBJ2-6; D might be TRBD2 (6 bases). Trimming pared 2 bases from V and 0 bases from J, leaving 11 bases between. Looked up from germline, CDR1 is KGHSH and CDR2 is LQKENI. This CDR3 has 17 amino acids.